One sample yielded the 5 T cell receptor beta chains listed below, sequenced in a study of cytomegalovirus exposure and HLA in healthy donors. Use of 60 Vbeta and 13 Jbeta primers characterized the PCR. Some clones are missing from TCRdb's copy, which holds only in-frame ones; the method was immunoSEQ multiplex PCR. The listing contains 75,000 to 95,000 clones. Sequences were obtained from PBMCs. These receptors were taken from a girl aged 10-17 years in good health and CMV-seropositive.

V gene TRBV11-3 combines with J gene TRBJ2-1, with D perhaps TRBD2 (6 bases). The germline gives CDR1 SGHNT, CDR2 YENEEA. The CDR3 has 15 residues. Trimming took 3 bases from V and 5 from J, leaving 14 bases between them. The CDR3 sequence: CASSLGRSGDNEQFF. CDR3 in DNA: TGTGCCAGCAGCTTGGGGAGGTCGGGGGACAATGAGCAGTTCTTC.

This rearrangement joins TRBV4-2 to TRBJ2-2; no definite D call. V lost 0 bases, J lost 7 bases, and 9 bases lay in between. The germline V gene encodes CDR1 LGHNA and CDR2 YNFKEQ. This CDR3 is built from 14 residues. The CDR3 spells CASSQEHRGGELFF. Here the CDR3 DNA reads TGTGCCAGCAGCCAAGAACACCGAGGCGGGGAGCTGTTTTTT.

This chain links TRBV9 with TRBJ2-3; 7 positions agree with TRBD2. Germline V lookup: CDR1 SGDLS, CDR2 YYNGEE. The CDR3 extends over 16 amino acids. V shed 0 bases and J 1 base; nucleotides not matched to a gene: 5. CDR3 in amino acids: CASSVVLAAGTDTQYF. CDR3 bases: TGTGCCAGCAGCGTAGTGCTAGCGGCTGGCACAGATACGCAGTATTTT.

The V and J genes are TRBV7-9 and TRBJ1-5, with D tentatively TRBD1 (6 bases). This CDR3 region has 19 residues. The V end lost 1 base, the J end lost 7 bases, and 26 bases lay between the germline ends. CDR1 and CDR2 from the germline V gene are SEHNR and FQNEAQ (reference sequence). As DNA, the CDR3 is TGTGCCAGCAGCTTAGACGGAGACCCGACGACAGGACTCATCCAGCCCCAGCATTTT. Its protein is CASSLDGDPTTGLIQPQHF. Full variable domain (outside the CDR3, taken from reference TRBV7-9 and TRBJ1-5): DTGVSQNPRHKITKRGQNVTFRCDPISEHNRLYWYRQTLGQGPEFLTYFQNEAQLEKSRLLSDRFSAERPKGSFSTLEIQRTEQGDSAMYLCASSLDGDPTTGLIQPQHFGDGTRLSIL.

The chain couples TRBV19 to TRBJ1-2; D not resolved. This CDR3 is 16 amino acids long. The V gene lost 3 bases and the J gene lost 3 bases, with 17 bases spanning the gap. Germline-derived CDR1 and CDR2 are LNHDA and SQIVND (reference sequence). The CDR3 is CASSMLEEFNDYGYTF. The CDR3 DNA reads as TGTGCCAGTAGTATGCTCGAGGAGTTTAACGACTATGGCTACACCTTC. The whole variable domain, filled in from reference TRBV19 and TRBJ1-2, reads DGGITQSPKYLFRKEGQNVTLSCEQNLNHDAMYWYRQDPGQGLRLIYYSQIVNDFQKGDIAEGYSVSREKKESFPLTVTSAQKNPTAFYLCASSMLEEFNDYGYTFGSGTRLTVV.